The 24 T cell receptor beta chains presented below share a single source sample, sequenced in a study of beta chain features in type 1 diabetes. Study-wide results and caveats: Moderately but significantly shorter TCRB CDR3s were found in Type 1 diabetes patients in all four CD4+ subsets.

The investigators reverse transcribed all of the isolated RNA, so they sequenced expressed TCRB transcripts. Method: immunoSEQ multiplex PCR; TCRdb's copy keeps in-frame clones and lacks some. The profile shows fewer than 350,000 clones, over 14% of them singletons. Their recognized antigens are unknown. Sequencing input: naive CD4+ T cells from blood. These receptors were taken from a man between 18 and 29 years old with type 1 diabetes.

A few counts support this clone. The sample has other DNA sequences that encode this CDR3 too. CDR3 coding DNA: TGTGCCAGCTCACCACCGCCCGGGGGAAACACTGAAGCTTTCTTT. This codes for CASSPPPGGNTEAFF. The V and J genes are TRBV18 and TRBJ1-1; possible D gene TRBD1, 5 bases. The CDR3 spans 15 residues. Per the germline V gene, CDR1 is KGHSH and CDR2 is LQKENI. The V end lost 0 bases, the J end lost 2 bases, and 10 bases lay between the germline ends.

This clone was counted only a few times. The CDR3 nucleotides read TGTGCCAGCAGCGGCGCAGGCTTCACTGAAGCTTTCTTT. Encoded protein: CASSGAGFTEAFF. This chain uses TRBV7-9 with TRBJ1-1; no clear D gene. Germline-derived CDR1 and CDR2 are SEHNR and FQNEAQ (reference sequence). Trimming left V 5 bases short and J 4 bases short, with 11 bases between. There are 13 residues in the CDR3.

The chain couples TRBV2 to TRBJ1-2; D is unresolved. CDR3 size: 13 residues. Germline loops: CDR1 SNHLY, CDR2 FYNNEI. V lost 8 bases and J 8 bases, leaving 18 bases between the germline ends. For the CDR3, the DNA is TGTGCCAGCTCCGGACTCTCAACCGGGGGCTACACCTTC. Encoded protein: CASSGLSTGGYTF.

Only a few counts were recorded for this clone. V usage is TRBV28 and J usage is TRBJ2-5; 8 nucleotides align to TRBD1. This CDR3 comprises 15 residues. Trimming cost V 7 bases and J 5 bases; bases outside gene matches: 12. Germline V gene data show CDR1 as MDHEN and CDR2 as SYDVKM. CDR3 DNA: TGTGCCAGCAACCGTAACCAGGGGGCTAGGGAGACCCAGTACTTC. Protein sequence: CASNRNQGARETQYF.

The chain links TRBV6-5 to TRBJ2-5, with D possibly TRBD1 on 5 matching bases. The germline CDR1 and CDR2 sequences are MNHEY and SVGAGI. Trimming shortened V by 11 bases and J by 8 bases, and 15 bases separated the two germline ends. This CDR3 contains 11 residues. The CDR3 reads CAVGRQGTQYF. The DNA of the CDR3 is TGTGCCGTTGGCAGGCAGGGAACCCAGTACTTC.

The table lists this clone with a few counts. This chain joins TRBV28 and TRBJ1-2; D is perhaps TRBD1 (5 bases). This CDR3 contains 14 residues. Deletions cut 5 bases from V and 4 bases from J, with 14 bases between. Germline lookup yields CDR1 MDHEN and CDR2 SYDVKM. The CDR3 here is CASSPGLSLYGYTF. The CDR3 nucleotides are TGTGCCAGCAGTCCGGGACTCTCACTCTATGGCTACACCTTC.

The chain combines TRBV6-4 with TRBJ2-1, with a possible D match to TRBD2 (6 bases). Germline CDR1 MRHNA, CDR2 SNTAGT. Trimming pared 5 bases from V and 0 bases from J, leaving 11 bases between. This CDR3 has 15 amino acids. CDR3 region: CASSPRGTSYNEQFF. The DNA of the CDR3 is TGTGCCAGCAGTCCTCGGGGGACCTCCTACAATGAGCAGTTCTTC.

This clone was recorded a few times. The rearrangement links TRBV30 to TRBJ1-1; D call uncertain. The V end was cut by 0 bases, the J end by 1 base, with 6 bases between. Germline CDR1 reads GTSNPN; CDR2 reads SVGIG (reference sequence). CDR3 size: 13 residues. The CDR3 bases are TGTGCCTGGAGTGTATATCCGAACACTGAAGCTTTCTTT. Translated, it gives CAWSVYPNTEAFF. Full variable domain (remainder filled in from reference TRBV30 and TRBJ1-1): SQTIHQWPATLVQPVGSPLSLECTVEGTSNPNLYWYRQAAGRGLQLLFYSVGIGQISSEVPQNLSASRPQDRQFILSSKKLLLSDSGFYLCAWSVYPNTEAFFGQGTRLTVV.

CDR3 nucleotides: TGTGCCAGTAAGGGACAGGGCCTTTATAGCAATCAGCCCCAGCATTTT. Its protein is CASKGQGLYSNQPQHF. This chain connects TRBV19 to TRBJ1-5, with 9 bases aligning to TRBD1. The CDR3 extends over 16 amino acids. Germline V gene sequence: CDR1 LNHDA, CDR2 SQIVND (reference sequence). The junction had 7 bases not matched to a gene; V was cut back by 7 bases and J by 0 bases.

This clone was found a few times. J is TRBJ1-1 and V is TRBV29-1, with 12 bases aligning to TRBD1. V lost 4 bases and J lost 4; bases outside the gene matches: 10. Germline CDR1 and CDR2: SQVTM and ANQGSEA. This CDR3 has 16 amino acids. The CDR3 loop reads CSVGRGTGGAVTEAFF. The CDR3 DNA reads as TGCAGCGTTGGTAGAGGGACAGGGGGCGCAGTCACTGAAGCTTTCTTT.

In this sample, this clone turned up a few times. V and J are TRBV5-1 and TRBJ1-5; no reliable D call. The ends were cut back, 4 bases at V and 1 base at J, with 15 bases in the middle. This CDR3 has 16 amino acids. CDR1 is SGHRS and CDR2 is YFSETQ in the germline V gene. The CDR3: CASSPGNGGSNQPQHF. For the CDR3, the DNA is TGCGCCAGCAGCCCCGGGAACGGCGGAAGCAATCAGCCCCAGCATTTT.

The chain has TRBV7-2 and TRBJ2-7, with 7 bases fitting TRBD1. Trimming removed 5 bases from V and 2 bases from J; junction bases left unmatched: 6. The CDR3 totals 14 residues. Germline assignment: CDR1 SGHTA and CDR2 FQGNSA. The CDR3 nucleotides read TGTGCCAGCAGCCAGAGACAGGGCCCCTACGAGCAGTACTTC. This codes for CASSQRQGPYEQYF.

Here the CDR3 reads CASSGQGTGANVLTF. DNA for the CDR3: TGTGCCAGTAGCGGACAGGGGACTGGGGCCAACGTCCTGACTTTC. This rearrangement joins TRBV19 to TRBJ2-6; 9 bases agree with TRBD1. Unmatched junction bases numbered 2, after V lost 6 bases and J lost 2 bases. In germline, CDR1 is LNHDA, CDR2 SQIVND (reference sequence). The CDR3 loop spans 15 amino acids.

In nucleotides, the CDR3 is TGTGCCAGCAGTAGGGACAGGGGGCAAGGCACCGGGGAGCTGTTTTTT. Encoded protein: CASSRDRGQGTGELFF. The gene calls are TRBV27 and TRBJ2-2; TRBD1 aligns across 12 bases. Germline CDR1 reads MNHEY; CDR2 reads SMNVEV (reference sequence). This CDR3 has 16 amino acids. V lost 5 bases and J lost 4; bases outside the gene matches: 5.

The DNA of the CDR3 is TGTGCCAGCAGTCTGAACACCGGGGAGCTGTTTTTT. Encoded protein: CASSLNTGELFF. The chain uses TRBV27 and TRBJ2-2; D uncertain. The CDR3 runs to 12 residues. The V end lost 5 bases, the J end lost 1 base, and 2 bases lay between the germline ends. Germline V gives CDR1 MNHEY, CDR2 SMNVEV (reference sequence).

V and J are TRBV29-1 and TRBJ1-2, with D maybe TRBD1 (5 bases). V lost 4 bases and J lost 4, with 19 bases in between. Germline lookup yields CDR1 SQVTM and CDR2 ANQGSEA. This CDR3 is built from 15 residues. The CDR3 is CSVGAGSSPIYGYTF. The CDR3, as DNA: TGCAGCGTTGGCGCAGGGTCATCGCCGATCTATGGCTACACCTTC.

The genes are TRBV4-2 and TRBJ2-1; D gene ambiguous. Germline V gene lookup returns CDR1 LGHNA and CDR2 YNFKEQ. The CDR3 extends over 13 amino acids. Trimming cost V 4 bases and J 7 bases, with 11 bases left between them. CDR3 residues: CASSPFKTNEQFF. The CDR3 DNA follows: TGTGCCAGCAGCCCGTTCAAGACAAATGAGCAGTTCTTC.

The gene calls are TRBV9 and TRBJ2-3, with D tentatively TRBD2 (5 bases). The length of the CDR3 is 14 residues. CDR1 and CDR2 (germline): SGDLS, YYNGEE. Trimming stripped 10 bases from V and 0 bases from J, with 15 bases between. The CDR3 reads CAVAPLASTDTQYF. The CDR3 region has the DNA TGTGCCGTAGCCCCGCTAGCTAGCACAGATACGCAGTATTTT.

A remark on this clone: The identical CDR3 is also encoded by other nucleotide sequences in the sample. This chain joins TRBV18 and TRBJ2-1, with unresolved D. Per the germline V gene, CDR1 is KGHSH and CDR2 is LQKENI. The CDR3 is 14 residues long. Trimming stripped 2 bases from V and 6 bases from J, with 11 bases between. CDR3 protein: CASSPFTSGNEQFF. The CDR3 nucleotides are TGTGCCAGCTCACCATTCACCTCAGGCAATGAGCAGTTCTTC.

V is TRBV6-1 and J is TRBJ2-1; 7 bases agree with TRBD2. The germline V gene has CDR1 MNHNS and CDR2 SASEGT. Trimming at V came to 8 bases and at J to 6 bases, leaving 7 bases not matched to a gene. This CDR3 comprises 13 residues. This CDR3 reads CASRGVGPNEQFF. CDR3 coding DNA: TGTGCCAGCCGGGGGGTGGGGCCCAATGAGCAGTTCTTC.

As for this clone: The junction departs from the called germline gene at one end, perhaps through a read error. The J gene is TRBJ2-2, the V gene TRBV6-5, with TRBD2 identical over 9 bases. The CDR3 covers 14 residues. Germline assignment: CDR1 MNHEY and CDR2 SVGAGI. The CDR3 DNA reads TGTGCCAGCAGCTACTTGACTAGCGGCACGAGGCTGTTTTTT. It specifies CASSYLTSGTRLFF.

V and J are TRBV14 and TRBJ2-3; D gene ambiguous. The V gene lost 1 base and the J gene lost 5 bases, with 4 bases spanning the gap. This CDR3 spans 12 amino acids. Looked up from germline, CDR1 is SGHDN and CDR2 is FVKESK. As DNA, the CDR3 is TGTGCCAGCAGCCAAGTATTAGATACGCAGTATTTT. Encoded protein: CASSQVLDTQYF.

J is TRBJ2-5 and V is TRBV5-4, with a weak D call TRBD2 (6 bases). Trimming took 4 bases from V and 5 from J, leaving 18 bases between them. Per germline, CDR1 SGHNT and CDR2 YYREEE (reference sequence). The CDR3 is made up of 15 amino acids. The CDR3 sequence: CASSRPGASGETQYF. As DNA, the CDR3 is TGTGCCAGCAGCCGGCCGGGAGCCTCCGGGGAGACCCAGTACTTC.

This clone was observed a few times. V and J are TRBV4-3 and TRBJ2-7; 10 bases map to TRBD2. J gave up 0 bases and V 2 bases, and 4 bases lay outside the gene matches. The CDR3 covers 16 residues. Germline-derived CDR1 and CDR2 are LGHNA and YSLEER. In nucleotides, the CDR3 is TGCGCCAGCAGCCAATTCCTAGCGGGGGTCTCCTACGAGCAGTACTTC. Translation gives CASSQFLAGVSYEQYF.